This T cell receptor beta chain was recovered during a study of human T cells and chemical hapten exposure. Study-level background: Patients, predominantly female, presented with alopecia areata, totalis or universalis. Study findings and constraints: High-frequency TCRs, those above 1 in 1000, stayed the same after DPC sensitization.

TCRdb redid the calling of the RACE reads with MiXCR, one entry per CDR3 protein. The data contain roughly 69,000 distinct CDR3 sequences, about 11% of them seen just once; the ten biggest clones take up about 2.5%. The CDR3 runs 15 residues. The ends were cut back, 5 bases at V and 4 bases at J, with 17 bases in the middle. Points on this clonotype: As yet, its antigen is unknown.

The time point: patch test 3, about 24 weeks after DPC sensitization. Treatment here: therapeutic diphenylcyclopropenone sensitization with weekly scalp DPC. People who gave samples had alopecia, were 18 to 70 years old, and were suitable for DPC. The chain is built from TRBV12-3 or TRBV12-4 and TRBJ1-1; a possible D gene is TRBD1 (5 bases). The starting material was whole blood, obtained in connection with sensitization to the hapten diphenylcyclopropenone (DPC). This sequence was found in a woman under 40 with alopecia areata. Some clones in this sample may be carry-over from other donors' samples. The CDR3 DNA follows: TGTGCCAGCAGTCCCAGAATAGGGGCCTCCACTGAAGCTTTCTTT. Translation gives CASSPRIGASTEAFF.